The source of this T cell receptor beta chain is a study of shared clonotypes between healthy human individuals. Study-level results: Naive subsets typically showed greater estimated richness than memory subsets. The four-donor shared clonotypes exceeded non-shared clonotypes in generation probability, with non-shared ones scoring lower.

TCRdb's copy holds only in-frame clones and misses some; the assay was immunoSEQ multiplex PCR. The sample has 330,000 or so clones, roughly 80% seen once. A word on this clone: The antigen remains undetermined.

Germline V lookup: CDR1 SGHNT, CDR2 YYREEE (reference sequence). The CDR3 sequence is 14 residues long. V was trimmed by 2 bases and J by 3 bases, leaving 9 bases between them. This sequence originates from a young man in good health. V is TRBV5-4 and J is TRBJ1-3; D not resolved. The specimen sequenced was memory CD4+ T cells sorted from blood. Subset defined: CD45RA-negative fraction. CDR3 nucleotide sequence: TGTGCCAGCAGCTTAGGCAGAAATGGAAACACCATATATTTT. Protein sequence: CASSLGRNGNTIYF.